This T cell receptor beta chain emerged from a study of CD8 T cells in Susac syndrome. About 0.5 to 1 ug RNA was reverse transcribed with random hexamers. TCRdb redid the calling of the immunoSEQ multiplex PCR reads with MiXCR, one entry per CDR3 protein. This sample has some 200,000 distinct CDR3 sequences, with 95% found just once. Germline CDR1 reads MNHEY; CDR2 reads SMNVEV (reference sequence). The CDR3 is made up of 16 amino acids. V was clipped by 2 bases and J by 1 base; unmatched bases: 7. The material sequenced was CD4+ T cells from PBMCs. This TCR was sampled from a human donor with multiple sclerosis. V gene TRBV27 combines with J gene TRBJ2-7; 8 bases match TRBD2. CDR3 loop: CASSLLRTSSSYEQYF. Written as DNA, the CDR3 is TGTGCCAGCAGTTTACTCCGGACTAGCTCGTCCTACGAGCAGTACTTC.